The entry that follows covers one T cell receptor (beta chain) sequence. No antigen is known for it. Gene names denote mouse genes. The read falls 1 residue short of the CDR3 end, and the missing part is taken from the germline J gene. This CDR3 contains 13 residues. In germline, CDR1 is KGHPV, CDR2 FQNQEV (reference sequence). Trimming removed 5 bases at V and 0 bases at J, with 7 bases between. This sample was included in a study of tissue T cells after allogeneic stem cell transplantation. The time point here: mouse harvest day 14 after allogeneic transplant. Tail vein injection delivered 10^7 T-cell-depleted bone marrow cells and 10^6 splenic CD5+ T cells. This mouse GVHD model was MHC-mismatched B6 to BALB/c, profiled day 7 or 14. Findings of the study overall: Sampling depth was limited, and the cohort was small and clinically varied. Across patients, clones rarely overlapped, yet motif clusters were shared tissue-specifically. Blood and spleen captured only part of the tissue TCR repertoire.

Clones were sequenced by immunoSEQ multiplex PCR, and TCRdb holds only the in-frame ones, with some missing. The sample includes about 990 clones, about 50% of them seen just once. This receptor was taken from a female BALB/c mouse given C57BL/6 T cells with graft-versus-host disease after an allogeneic hematopoietic cell transplant. The sample comprised spleen. The chain is built from TRBV26 and TRBJ1-2; D is perhaps TRBD1 (5 bases). The CDR3 sequence: CASSFRANSDYTF. The CDR3 DNA, read in part, is TGTGCCAGCAGTTTCAGGGCAAACTCCGACTACACC.